This T cell receptor (beta chain) came from a study of T cell changes during pregnancy in multiple sclerosis. V was pared by 2 bases and J by 3 bases, with 11 bases between. Germline lookup yields CDR1 SGHRS and CDR2 YFSETQ. This CDR3 region has 15 residues. Generated by immunoSEQ multiplex PCR, the TCRdb table keeps only in-frame clones and is missing some. This table holds 35,000 or so clones, around 90% found once. The rearrangement links TRBV5-1 to TRBJ1-4; D remains ambiguous. The material sequenced was CD4+ T cells from peripheral blood mononuclear cells, taken after pregnancy. This clonotype was sampled from a female donor with multiple sclerosis, enrolled in a pregnancy study. The CDR3 protein is CASSFGSAANEKLFF. Written as DNA, the CDR3 is TGCGCCAGCAGCTTCGGATCAGCGGCTAATGAAAAACTGTTTTTT. Supplemented by reference TRBV5-1 and TRBJ1-4, the full variable domain reads KAGVTQTPRYLIKTRGQQVTLSCSPISGHRSVSWYQQTPGQGLQFLFEYFSETQRNKGNFPGRFSGRQFSNSRSEMNVSTLELGDSALYLCASSFGSAANEKLFFGSGTQLSVL.